The sequence of this T cell receptor beta chain was determined in a study of blood T cells in healthy people across ages (dated by TCRdb to between 2014 and 2017). Study-level background: In model experiments, roughly one uniquely barcoded TCR beta cDNA molecule per two T cells was captured by template switching. To track age-related changes in TCR beta repertoire diversity, the study relied on deep sequencing normalized with unique cDNA molecular identifiers. The donors were divided into four age groups: young (average 16 years), middle-aged (about 40), aged (about 60) and long-lived (about 90). The study analyzed two additional independent replicas of 1 million unique cDNA reads from the same blood draw for two donors, one aged 18 to 30 and one aged 80 or older.

A note on this clonotype: What antigen it recognizes has not been identified. The record has no base qualities; no much larger clone is one base away.

Donors were 39 systemically healthy Caucasian individuals from Russia aged about 6 to 100 years. Around 10 milliliters of peripheral blood were drawn from each donor into EDTA-treated Vacutainer tubes. Ficoll-Paque density-gradient centrifugation was used to isolate PBMCs, with at least 6 million per sample. Trizol reagent was used to extract total RNA from PBMCs, with at least 6 micrograms per sample. For every donor, flow cytometry on a PBMC aliquot measured the percentage of naive CD45RAhigh/CD27high T cells. The library was prepared using 5' RACE. Instrument on record: Illumina HiSeq 2500. A second roughly 7 to 12 cycle PCR used a sample-barcoded 5' primer and a J-beta primer mix. A unique molecular identifier was introduced onto each TCR beta cDNA molecule by a template-switch 5' adaptor carrying 12 random nucleotides. Each sample yielded at least 3 million CDR3-containing paired-end reads. First-strand cDNA synthesis was performed from all RNA using the Mint cDNA synthesis kit, with priming by a TRBC-specific oligonucleotide. Following uracil-DNA glycosylase treatment, a first 18-cycle PCR with universal primers M1SS and BC2_uni_R was performed on all cDNA. The authors processed their data as follows. For normalization, 1 million high-quality reads were randomly selected from each sample, with every read carrying a distinct molecular identifier. Reads sharing molecular identifiers were discarded rather than binned into consensus sequences. MiTCR, with a Q25 quality threshold and the strictest error-elimination algorithm, was used for CDR3 identification, clonotype clustering and error correction. A nonparametric unseen species model with Euler transformation was used to estimate a lower bound on total TCR beta diversity. TCRdb cleaned the public reads at Q25 with fastp, built clones with MiXCR and kept in-frame beta chains. Each entry merges the rows of one CDR3 protein and shows their most common DNA and genes. These V and J calls derive from TCRdb rather than the authors' analysis. This sample has some 850,000 distinct CDR3 sequences in its table, and roughly 24% of those were observed once. Roughly 3.1% of the sample comes from the top ten.

Study-level results and caveats: The CMV infection status of donors was not known, potentially confounding age-related changes in expanded clonotypes. Because profiling used bulk unsorted PBMCs, naive and antigen-experienced compartments could not be compared conclusively. Compared with the aged group, more naive CD4+ T cells, fewer expanded clones and increased TCR diversity were shown by the long-lived group, suggesting age selection. Total diversity estimates from one million sequenced T cells were considered lower bounds and underestimates. Observed TCR beta diversity correlated strongly with the percentage of naive T cells measured by flow cytometry. Observed TCR beta diversity per million T cells fell roughly linearly with age, and a significant reduction was already apparent by age about 36.

The CDR3 holds 17 amino acids from the cysteine to the phenylalanine. Here the CDR3 DNA is all that survives: 51 bases in frame from base 1. CDR1 and CDR2 are drawn from the germline V gene (reference sequence): MNHNY, SVGAGI. Trimming removed 4 bases from V and 4 bases from J; the gene matches leave 10 bases unexplained. The data were also submitted as part of a second study, on T cells of mothers and their children. From that second study: The donors were nine systemically healthy Caucasian individuals, made up of three mothers and their six children. cDNA synthesis used all of the extracted RNA, with 1.5 ug of RNA in each 15 ul reaction. In the second PCR, the M1S primer introduced both the sample barcodes and 2-4 random nucleotides. Over 8.5 million TCR beta CDR3 reads came from each mother, compared with approximately 2.8 million reads from each child. Thymic selection similarly shapes TCR recombination output in related and unrelated pairs, with minor effect from inherited differences. Normalized repertoire overlap was always slightly but never significantly higher in related than unrelated mother-child pairs. With a sensitivity of about 100 clones per million clonotypes, no persistent microchimeric T cell clones were detected. Deep NGS was used in the study to compare the TCR beta repertoires of mothers and children and to look for features that separate related mother-child pairs from unrelated individuals. Mothers averaged about 40 +/- 4 years of age and children averaged about 10 +/- 4 years. After adapter ligation with NEBNext reagents, the libraries were sequenced on Illumina HiSeq 2000 with 100+100 nt paired-end reads. To prevent cross-contamination, the mother and child libraries were prepared one month apart and sequenced in separate runs. Each donor had between roughly 450,000 and 2,100,000 distinct TCR beta clonotypes identified. Naive TCR beta clonotypes were estimated from low-frequency clonotypes matched to each donor's FACS-determined naive share, without sorting.

This receptor chain uses TRBV6-6 and TRBJ1-1; a stretch of 12 junction bases matches TRBD1. What was sequenced was blood. This TCR came from a boy aged 5-17 years in good health. The sequence in DNA is TGTGCCAGCAGTTCCACCCGGGACAGGGGGCAGGGCACTGAAGCTTTCTTT. Its product reads: CASSSTRDRGQGTEAFF.